Included here is one T cell receptor beta chain sequence, with context. The antigen remains unidentified. The CDR3 totals 13 residues. V lost 4 bases, J lost 5 bases, and 14 bases lay in between. In germline, CDR1 is GTSNPN, CDR2 SVGIG (reference sequence). The entry originates in a study of T cell responses to AZD1222 COVID-19 vaccine. Overall study results and limits: The donor cohort was predominantly white British with a female majority, and clonal diversity may have been underestimated. Only a handful of AZD1222 recipients, six or seven in all, had baseline seropositivity. Vaccine-associated CD4 TCRs spanned spike, dominant at 160-218 and 743-854.

The repertoire was sequenced with immunoSEQ multiplex PCR; TCRdb's copy has only in-frame clones and lacks some. The sample shows over 90,000 clones, roughly nine tenths of them seen only once. Sequencing was performed on peripheral blood, taken 28 days after the second AZD1222 dose. The gene calls are TRBV30 and TRBJ1-2; D is unresolved. This TCR was sampled from an adult who received the AZD1222 COVID-19 vaccine. In nucleotides, the CDR3 is TGTGCCTGGACTAGAGTGGGCTGGTATGGCTACACCTTC. This codes for CAWTRVGWYGYTF.